Presented here are 13 T cell receptor beta chains from one specimen sequenced in a study of T cell repertoires in cytomegalovirus infection. TCRdb ran MiXCR on the reads and lists one entry per CDR3 protein. The profile shows some 77,000 distinct CDR3 sequences, more than 3% of them singletons. The sample was PBMCs. The receptors were gathered from a human donor in good health (CMV status not recorded). Some clones in this sample may be carry-over from other donors' samples.

This clonotype was observed at least ten times. The V and J genes are TRBV19 and TRBJ2-1, with D possibly matching TRBD2 (5 bases). This CDR3 comprises 13 residues. Germline V gene sequence: CDR1 LNHDA, CDR2 SQIVND (reference sequence). Trimming took 0 bases from V and 9 from J, leaving 9 bases between them. In DNA, the CDR3 is TGTGCCAGTAGTATAGAGGAAGAGGGTGAGCAGTTCTTC. Its translation is CASSIEEEGEQFF.

This clonotype was detected many times. The J gene is TRBJ1-2, the V gene TRBV7-8; D not resolved. Per germline, CDR1 SGHVS and CDR2 FQNEAQ. Deletions cut 5 bases from V and 3 bases from J, with 16 bases between. This CDR3 region has 15 residues. DNA for the CDR3: TGTGCCAGCAGCCCAAGTGATAGGGAAGACTATGGCTACACCTTC. Its protein product is CASSPSDREDYGYTF.

Many counts were recorded for this clonotype. The V gene is TRBV5-6, the J gene TRBJ1-1; D ambiguous. There are 17 residues in the CDR3. The V end was cut by 2 bases, the J end by 0 bases, with 17 bases between. Germline V gene data show CDR1 as SGHDT and CDR2 as YYEEEE. The CDR3 coding sequence is TGTGCCAGCAGCTTCGTAGGCCGGAGAGTGTTGAACACTGAAGCTTTCTTT. Its translation is CASSFVGRRVLNTEAFF.

Many counts were recorded for this clonotype. The genes are TRBV2 and TRBJ1-2; no clear D gene. V gave up 2 bases and J gave up 3 bases, with 10 bases separating them. The CDR3 totals 14 residues. Germline V gene lookup returns CDR1 SNHLY and CDR2 FYNNEI. CDR3 in amino acids: CASSESWQDYGYTF. CDR3 sequence (DNA): TGTGCCAGCAGTGAAAGTTGGCAGGACTATGGCTACACCTTC.

In its sample, this clonotype was seen many times. The gene calls are TRBV14 and TRBJ2-7; D uncertain. V was trimmed by 3 bases and J by 3 bases, leaving 9 bases between them. The germline V gene encodes CDR1 SGHDN and CDR2 FVKESK. The CDR3 contains 13 residues. CDR3 sequence reads: CASSHWTGYEQYF. CDR3 nucleotides: TGTGCCAGCAGCCACTGGACGGGCTACGAGCAGTACTTC.

This clonotype was recorded many times. The chain links TRBV7-6 to TRBJ2-7, with D perhaps matching TRBD2 (5 bases). V dropped 1 base and J dropped 3 bases, with 13 bases sitting between them. The CDR3 consists of 15 residues. Per the germline V gene, CDR1 is SGHVS and CDR2 is FNYEAQ. CDR3 sequence: CASSLGGRVDYEQYF. The CDR3 coding sequence is TGTGCCAGCAGCTTAGGAGGGCGAGTGGACTACGAGCAGTACTTC.

Ten or more counts support this clonotype. The V call is TRBV11-2, the J call TRBJ2-3; 8 bases line up with TRBD1. The germline CDR1 and CDR2 sequences are SGHAT and FQNNGV. J gave up 3 bases and V 5 bases, and 4 bases lay outside the gene matches. CDR3 size: 14 residues. CDR3 residues: CASSRDRMTDTQYF. CDR3 nucleotide sequence: TGTGCCAGCAGCCGGGACAGGATGACAGATACGCAGTATTTT.

As regards this clonotype: Compared with germline, one end of the junction differs, possibly owing to a read error. The V call is TRBV7-3, the J call TRBJ2-3; maybe TRBD1 (6 bases). CDR3 length: 14 residues. The germline CDR1 and CDR2 sequences are SGHTA and FQGTGA. In nucleotides, the CDR3 is TGTGCCAGCAGCTCGACAGGCATGACAGATATGCAGAATTTT. Translated, it gives CASSSTGMTDMQNF. Drawing the rest from reference TRBV7-3 and TRBJ2-3, the complete variable domain is GAGVSQTPSNKVTEKGKYVELRCDPISGHTALYWYRQSLGQGPEFLIYFQGTGAADDSGLPNDRFFAVRPEGSVSTLKIQRTERGDSAVYLCASSSTGMTDMQNFGPGTRLTVL.

The table lists this clonotype with many counts. The chain couples TRBV7-9 to TRBJ2-7; TRBD1 agrees at 11 bases. Germline CDR1 and CDR2: SEHNR and FQNEAQ (reference sequence). V dropped 5 bases and J dropped 3; count of bases not matched to a gene: 6. CDR3 length: 15 residues. The CDR3 loop is CASSPPGTGGYEQYF. CDR3 in DNA: TGTGCCAGCAGCCCACCTGGGACAGGGGGCTACGAGCAGTACTTC. The full variable domain, its missing parts supplied by reference TRBV7-9 and TRBJ2-7, is DTGVSQNPRHKITKRGQNVTFRCDPISEHNRLYWYRQTLGQGPEFLTYFQNEAQLEKSRLLSDRFSAERPKGSFSTLEIQRTEQGDSAMYLCASSPPGTGGYEQYFGPGTRLTVT.

This clonotype has ten or more counts. The chain carries TRBV2 and TRBJ2-7; unclear D gene. The CDR3 is made up of 8 amino acids. Trimming stripped 8 bases from V and 7 bases from J, with 3 bases between. Germline lookup yields CDR1 SNHLY and CDR2 FYNNEI. In nucleotides, the CDR3 is TGTGCCAGCGGGGAGCAGTACTTC. Protein product: CASGEQYF.

This clonotype has at least ten counts. This chain joins TRBV7-2 and TRBJ2-7, with D perhaps TRBD1 or TRBD2 (5 bases each). The CDR3 has 15 amino acids. The germline gives CDR1 SGHTA, CDR2 FQGNSA. Deletions cut 2 bases from V and 6 bases from J, with 17 bases between. The CDR3 here is CASSLTVQGRREQYF. CDR3 coding DNA: TGTGCCAGCAGCTTAACTGTGCAGGGACGGCGCGAGCAGTACTTC.

This clonotype was detected many times. The chain joins TRBV7-4 to TRBJ1-1; tentative D call: TRBD1 (6 bases). Germline-derived CDR1 and CDR2 are SGHVT and SQSDAQ. V was shortened by 4 bases and J by 2 bases, with 20 bases between the two germline ends. The CDR3 has 17 residues. CDR3 protein: CASSSNPGGEGNTEAFF. The CDR3, as DNA: TGTGCCAGCAGCTCGAACCCGGGGGGCGAAGGAAACACTGAAGCTTTCTTT.

This clonotype was found many times. V usage is TRBV18 and J usage is TRBJ1-3; 7 bases match TRBD1. The CDR3 extends over 16 amino acids. The germline CDR1 and CDR2 sequences are KGHSH and LQKENI. V was pared by 3 bases and J by 2 bases, with 7 bases of the junction left unmatched. The CDR3 DNA reads as TGTGCCAGCTCACCCGGACAGGTTGGGACTGGAAACACCATATATTTT. This gives the protein CASSPGQVGTGNTIYF. Full variable domain (outside the CDR3, taken from reference TRBV18 and TRBJ1-3): NAGVMQNPRHLVRRRGQEARLRCSPMKGHSHVYWYRQLPEEGLKFMVYLQKENIIDESGMPKERFSAEFPKEGPSILRIQQVVRGDSAAYFCASSPGQVGTGNTIYFGEGSWLTVV.